This TCR beta chain was sequenced during a study of cytotoxic CD8 clonotypes in ibrutinib-treated CLL. The overall study: Samples had a mean of approximately 270,000 productive templates and almost 95,000 productive rearrangements. Findings and caveats of the study: Public clonotypes, an uncommon group, contracted or remained stable on treatment. At baseline, clonality was higher than in age-matched healthy donors and correlated with CD8+ counts.

Profiled with immunoSEQ multiplex PCR; TCRdb holds only in-frame clones, not every one. This sample yields 130,000 or so clones, of which roughly 80% are seen a single time; under 35% belongs to the top ten. Note on this clone: The target antigen is unknown.

The trim removed 1 base at V and 9 bases at J, leaving 12 bases unmatched. The CDR3 spans 16 residues. Germline V gives CDR1 SGHDN, CDR2 FVKESK. The V gene is TRBV14, the J gene TRBJ2-1; TRBD2 agrees at 7 bases. This receptor was obtained from a human donor with chronic lymphocytic leukemia. The sequencing used PBMCs, collected after 12 months of ibrutinib treatment. CDR3 loop: CASSQGGGPRGAEQFF. The CDR3 nucleotides are TGTGCCAGCAGCCAAGGGGGAGGGCCCCGAGGGGCTGAGCAGTTCTTC.